The rows below give T cell receptor beta chains drawn from one sample of a study of blood T cells in healthy people across ages. TCRdb processed the 5' RACE reads anew with MiXCR; each CDR3 protein has one entry. Of over a million distinct CDR3 sequences listed, 35% to 50% are singletons. Sequenced: blood. The receptors here all came from a woman aged 60 to 75 in good health. Both conserved end residues are trimmed from each CDR3. D genes are given only for firm matches.

.	TRBV7-9	ASSTPKDSLGYEQY
TRBD2	TRBV7-2	ASSLVGLAGGNNEQY
TRBD2	TRBV20-1	SAREAGEWGPEQF
TRBD2	TRBV6-6	ASRRGTSGRAEQF
TRBD1	TRBV6-5	ASRRRQGAGYT
TRBD2	TRBV29-1	SGSLAGVETQY
.	TRBV15	ATTSWGTDTQY
TRBD1	TRBV9	ASSVEGGVTYEQY
TRBD1	TRBV13	ASSASGTATYEQY
.	TRBV27	ASSRRAGREQY